The 3 T cell receptor beta chains given below trace back to one sample, sequenced in a study of blood T cell repertoires in COVID-19 (dated by TCRdb to 2020 to 2022). The library was generated by the immunoSEQ multiplex PCR assay. Not all clones reach the TCRdb copy of this immuneACCESS table, which keeps in-frame sequences only. Checked studies attribute under half of the gap to unresolved V genes and leave the rest unexplained. Counted in this sample were 200,000 to 250,000 clones; roughly 88% of them appeared once. The ten largest clones add up to approximately 2.1% of the sample. The sample consisted of peripheral blood. The receptors derive from a man aged 25 to 40 who had recovered from COVID-19.

J is TRBJ1-5 and V is TRBV2; D is uncertain. Trimming pared 4 bases from V and 3 bases from J, leaving 16 bases between. CDR1 is SNHLY and CDR2 is FYNNEI in the germline V gene. CDR3 length: 16 amino acids. The CDR3 bases are TGTGCCAGCAGTGGTGTCCGGGGAACCCCCAATCAGCCCCAGCATTTT. Translation: CASSGVRGTPNQPQHF. Using reference TRBV2 and TRBJ1-5 for the parts outside the CDR3, the full variable domain is EPEVTQTPSHQVTQMGQEVILRCVPISNHLYFYWYRQILGQKVEFLVSFYNNEISEKSEIFDDQFSVERPDGSNFTLKIRSTKLEDSAMYFCASSGVRGTPNQPQHFGDGTRLSIL.

The chain is built from TRBV4-3 and TRBJ2-7; 7 nucleotides agree with TRBD1. V was pared by 2 bases and J by 4 bases, with 8 bases of the junction left unmatched. The CDR3 totals 15 residues. Germline V lookup: CDR1 LGHNA, CDR2 YSLEER. The CDR3 loop is CASSQTRDRSYEQYF. In nucleotides, the CDR3 is TGCGCCAGCAGCCAAACCCGGGACAGATCTTACGAGCAGTACTTC.

The rearrangement uses TRBV9 and TRBJ2-7, with TRBD1 matching over 7 bases. This CDR3 region has 15 residues. The V and J ends lost 2 bases and 3 bases, in that order; junction bases with no gene match: 8. Germline CDR1 is SGDLS and CDR2 is YYNGEE. In nucleotides, the CDR3 is TGTGCCAGCAGCGTCCAGACAGGGCCGAGCTACGAGCAGTACTTC. This encodes CASSVQTGPSYEQYF.